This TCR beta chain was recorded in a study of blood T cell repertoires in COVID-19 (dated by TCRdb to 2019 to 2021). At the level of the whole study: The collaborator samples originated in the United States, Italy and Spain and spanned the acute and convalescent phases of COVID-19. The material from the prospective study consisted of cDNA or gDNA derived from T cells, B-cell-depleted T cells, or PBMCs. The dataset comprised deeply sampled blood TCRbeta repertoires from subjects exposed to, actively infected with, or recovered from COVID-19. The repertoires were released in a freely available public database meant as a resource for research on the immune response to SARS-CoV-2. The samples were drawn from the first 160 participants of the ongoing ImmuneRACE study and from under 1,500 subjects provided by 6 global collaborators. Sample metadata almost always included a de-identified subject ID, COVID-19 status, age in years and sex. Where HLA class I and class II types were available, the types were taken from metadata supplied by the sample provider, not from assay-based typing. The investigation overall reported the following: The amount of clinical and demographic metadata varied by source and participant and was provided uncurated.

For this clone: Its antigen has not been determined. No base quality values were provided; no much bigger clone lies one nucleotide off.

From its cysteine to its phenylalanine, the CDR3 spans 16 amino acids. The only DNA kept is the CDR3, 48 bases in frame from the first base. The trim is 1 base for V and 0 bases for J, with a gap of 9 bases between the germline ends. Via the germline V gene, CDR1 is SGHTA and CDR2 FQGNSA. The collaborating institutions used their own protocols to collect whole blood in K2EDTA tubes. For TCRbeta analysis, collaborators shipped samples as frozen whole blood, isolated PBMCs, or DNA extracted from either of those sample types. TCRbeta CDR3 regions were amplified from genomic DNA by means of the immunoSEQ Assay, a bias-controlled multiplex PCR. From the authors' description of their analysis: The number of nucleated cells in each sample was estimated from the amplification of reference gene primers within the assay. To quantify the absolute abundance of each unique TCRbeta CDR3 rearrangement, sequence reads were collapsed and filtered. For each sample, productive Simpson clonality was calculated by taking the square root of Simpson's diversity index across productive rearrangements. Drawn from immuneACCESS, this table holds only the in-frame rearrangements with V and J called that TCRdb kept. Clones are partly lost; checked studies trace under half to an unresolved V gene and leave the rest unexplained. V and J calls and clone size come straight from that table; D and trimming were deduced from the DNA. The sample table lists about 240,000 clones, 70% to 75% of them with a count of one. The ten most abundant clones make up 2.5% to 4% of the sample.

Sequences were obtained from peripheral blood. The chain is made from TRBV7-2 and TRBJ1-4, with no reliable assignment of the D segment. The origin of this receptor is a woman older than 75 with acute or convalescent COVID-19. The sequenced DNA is TGTGCCAGCAGCTTAGTAAACAGCCCAACTAATGAAAAACTGTTTTTT. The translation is CASSLVNSPTNEKLFF.